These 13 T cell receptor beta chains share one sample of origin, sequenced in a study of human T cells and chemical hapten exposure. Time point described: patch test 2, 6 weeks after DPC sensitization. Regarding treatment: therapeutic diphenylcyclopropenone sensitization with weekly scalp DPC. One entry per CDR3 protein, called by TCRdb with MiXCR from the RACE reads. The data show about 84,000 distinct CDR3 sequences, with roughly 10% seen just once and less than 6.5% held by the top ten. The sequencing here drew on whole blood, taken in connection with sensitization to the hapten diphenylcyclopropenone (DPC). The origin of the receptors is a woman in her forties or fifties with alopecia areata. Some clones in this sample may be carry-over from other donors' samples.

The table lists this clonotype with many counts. The CDR3 loop reads CASSLIRTGNSGNTIYF. CDR3 in DNA: TGTGCCAGCAGCTTAATTAGGACAGGGAACTCTGGAAACACCATATATTTT. The V call is TRBV7-9, the J call TRBJ1-3, with 8 bases aligning to TRBD1. Germline assignment: CDR1 SEHNR and CDR2 FQNEAQ (reference sequence). This CDR3 has 17 residues. With V trimmed by 2 bases and J by 0 bases, 6 bases remained unmatched. The complete variable domain, with remaining parts taken from reference TRBV7-9 and TRBJ1-3, reads DTGVSQNPRHKITKRGQNVTFRCDPISEHNRLYWYRQTLGQGPEFLTYFQNEAQLEKSRLLSDRFSAERPKGSFSTLEIQRTEQGDSAMYLCASSLIRTGNSGNTIYFGEGSWLTVV.

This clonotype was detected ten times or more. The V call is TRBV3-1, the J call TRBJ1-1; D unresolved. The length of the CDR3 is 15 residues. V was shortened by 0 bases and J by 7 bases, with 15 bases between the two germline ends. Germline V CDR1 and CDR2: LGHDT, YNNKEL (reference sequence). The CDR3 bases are TGTGCCAGCAGCCAAGATCGCGGCAGTGCCCTTGAAGCTTTCTTT. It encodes CASSQDRGSALEAFF. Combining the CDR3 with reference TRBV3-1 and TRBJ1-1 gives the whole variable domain DTAVSQTPKYLVTQMGNDKSIKCEQNLGHDTMYWYKQDSKKFLKIMFSYNNKELIINETVPNRFSPKSPDKAHLNLHINSLELGDSAVYFCASSQDRGSALEAFFGQGTRLTVV.

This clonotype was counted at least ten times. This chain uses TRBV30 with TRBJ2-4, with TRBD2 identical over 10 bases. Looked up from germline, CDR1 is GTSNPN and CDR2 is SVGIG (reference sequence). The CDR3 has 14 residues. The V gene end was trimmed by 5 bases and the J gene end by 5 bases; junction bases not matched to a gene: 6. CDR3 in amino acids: CAWAAGGPQNIQYF. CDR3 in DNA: TGTGCCTGGGCAGCGGGAGGGCCCCAAAACATTCAGTACTTC.

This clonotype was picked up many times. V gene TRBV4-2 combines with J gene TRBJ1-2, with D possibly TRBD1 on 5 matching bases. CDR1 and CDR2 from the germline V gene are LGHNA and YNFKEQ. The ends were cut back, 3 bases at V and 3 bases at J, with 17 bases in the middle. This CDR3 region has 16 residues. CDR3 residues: CASSQRDGRLHYGYTF. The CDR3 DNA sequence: TGTGCCAGCAGCCAGAGGGACGGGCGGCTTCACTATGGCTACACCTTC.

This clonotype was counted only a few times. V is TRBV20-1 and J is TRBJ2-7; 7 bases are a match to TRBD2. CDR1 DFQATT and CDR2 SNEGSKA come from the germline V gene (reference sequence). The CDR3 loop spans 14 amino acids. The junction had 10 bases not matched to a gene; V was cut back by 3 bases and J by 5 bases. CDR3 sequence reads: CSASPRTSIDEQYF. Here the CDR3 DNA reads TGCAGTGCTAGTCCCCGGACTAGTATAGACGAGCAGTACTTC.

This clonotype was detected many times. The DNA of the CDR3 is TGCAGCGTTGCGAGCCGGGACAGCTATGGCTACACCTTC. Encoded protein: CSVASRDSYGYTF. J is TRBJ1-2 and V is TRBV29-1, with TRBD1 matching over 7 bases. Germline V gene sequence: CDR1 SQVTM, CDR2 ANQGSEA. The CDR3 covers 13 residues. V lost 4 bases, J lost 4 bases, and 6 bases stayed unmatched.

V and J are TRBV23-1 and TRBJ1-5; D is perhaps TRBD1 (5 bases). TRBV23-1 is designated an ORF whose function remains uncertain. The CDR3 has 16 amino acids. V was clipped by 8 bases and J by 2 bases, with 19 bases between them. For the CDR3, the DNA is TGCGCCAGCCGACTTACTAACCTCAGGGGCAATCAGCCCCAGCATTTT. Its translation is CASRLTNLRGNQPQHF.

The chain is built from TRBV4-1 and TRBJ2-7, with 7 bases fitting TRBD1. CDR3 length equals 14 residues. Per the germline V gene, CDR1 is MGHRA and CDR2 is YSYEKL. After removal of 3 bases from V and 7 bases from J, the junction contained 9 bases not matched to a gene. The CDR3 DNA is TGCGCCAGCAGCCACCCATCAGGGGGAGAAGAGCAGTACTTC. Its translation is CASSHPSGGEEQYF.

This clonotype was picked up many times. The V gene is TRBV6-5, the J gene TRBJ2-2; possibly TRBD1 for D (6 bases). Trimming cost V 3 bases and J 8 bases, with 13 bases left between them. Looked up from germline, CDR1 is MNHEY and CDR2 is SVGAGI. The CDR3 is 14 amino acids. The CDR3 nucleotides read TGTGCCAGCAGTTATACCGACAGGATTGGGGAGCTGTTTTTT. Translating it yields CASSYTDRIGELFF.

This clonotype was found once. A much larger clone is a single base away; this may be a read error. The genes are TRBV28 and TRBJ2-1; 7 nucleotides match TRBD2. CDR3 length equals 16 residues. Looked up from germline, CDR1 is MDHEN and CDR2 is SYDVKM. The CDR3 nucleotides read TGTGCCGGCAGCGAAGAGGGACTACGAAAGAACAATGAGCAGTTCTTC. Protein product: CAGSEEGLRKNNEQFF.

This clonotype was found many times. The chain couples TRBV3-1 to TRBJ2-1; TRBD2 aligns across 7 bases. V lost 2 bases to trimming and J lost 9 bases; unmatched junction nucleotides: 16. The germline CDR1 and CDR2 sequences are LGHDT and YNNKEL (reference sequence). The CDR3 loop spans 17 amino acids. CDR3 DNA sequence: TGTGCCAGCAGCCAACCACGATCGGGAGGTAGTAAGAGTGAGCAGTTCTTC. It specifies CASSQPRSGGSKSEQFF.

CDR3 DNA sequence: TGTGCCTGGAGTCAGGGCGGGGGGCGGTTAGATACGCAGTATTTT. Residues: CAWSQGGGRLDTQYF. The chain recombines TRBV30 with TRBJ2-3, with TRBD2 matching over 8 bases. The CDR3 totals 15 residues. V lost 2 bases and J lost 5; bases outside the gene matches: 9. Per the germline V gene, CDR1 is GTSNPN and CDR2 is SVGIG (reference sequence).

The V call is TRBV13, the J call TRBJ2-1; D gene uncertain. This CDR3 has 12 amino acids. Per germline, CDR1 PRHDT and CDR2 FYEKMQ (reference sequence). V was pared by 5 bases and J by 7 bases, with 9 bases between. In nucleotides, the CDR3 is TGTGCCAGCAGCCCATATATTAATGAGCAGTTCTTC. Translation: CASSPYINEQFF.